Below, 22 T cell receptor beta chains from the same sample are listed, as sequenced in a study of shared clonotypes between healthy human individuals. Generated by immunoSEQ multiplex PCR, the TCRdb table keeps only in-frame clones and is missing some. The sample lists around 1 million clones; more than 75% were seen once. Sequencing input: memory CD4+ T cells sorted from blood. The subset was: CD45RA-negative fraction. The receptors originated from a man aged 18 to 29 in good health.

The genes are TRBV11-3 and TRBJ2-7; D is perhaps TRBD1 (6 bases). The CDR3 has 12 amino acids. Deletions cut 3 bases from V and 7 bases from J, with 10 bases between. Germline CDR1 SGHNT, CDR2 YENEEA. CDR3 sequence: CASSLDTGEQYF. In DNA, the CDR3 is TGTGCCAGCAGCTTGGATACAGGGGAGCAGTACTTC. Based on the CDR3 plus reference TRBV11-3 and TRBJ2-7, the full variable domain is EAGVVQSPRYKIIEKKQPVAFWCNPISGHNTLYWYLQNLGQGPELLIRYENEEAVDDSQLPKDRFSAERLKGVDSTLKIQPAELGDSAVYLCASSLDTGEQYFGPGTRLTVT.

The chain couples TRBV7-3 to TRBJ2-1; D is possibly TRBD2 (6 bases). The germline V and J ends were trimmed by 4 bases and 8 bases, with 15 bases remaining between them. The CDR3 extends over 14 amino acids. CDR1 and CDR2 from the germline V gene are SGHTA and FQGTGA. CDR3 sequence reads: CASSSGGSVDEQFF. The CDR3 DNA is TGTGCCAGCAGCTCAGGAGGGTCAGTCGATGAGCAGTTCTTC.

V is TRBV28 and J is TRBJ2-6, with a weak D call TRBD1 (6 bases). The length of the CDR3 is 18 residues. The germline CDR1 and CDR2 sequences are MDHEN and SYDVKM. V lost 1 base, J lost 1 base, and 14 bases lay in between. The CDR3 DNA follows: TGTGCCAGCAGTTTATTTGGACAGTTCGTGTCTGGGGCCAACGTCCTGACTTTC. Encoded protein: CASSLFGQFVSGANVLTF.

This clone has a single count. The chain has TRBV12-2 and TRBJ1-1. TRBV12-2 is a known pseudogene. This CDR3 has 17 amino acids. The CDR3 region has the DNA TGTGCAAGTCGCTTTACCCACAGAACAAGGGCTAGCACTGAAGCTTTCTTT. This codes for CASRFTHRTRASTEAFF.

Notes on this clone: The identical CDR3 is also encoded by other nucleotide sequences in the sample. The gene calls are TRBV6-5 and TRBJ1-2; 8 bases match TRBD1. Germline CDR1 MNHEY, CDR2 SVGAGI. CDR3 length: 12 residues. Trimming cost V 6 bases and J 8 bases; bases outside gene matches: 5. The DNA for the CDR3 is TGTGCCAGCAGGGGGACAGGCGGGGGCTACACCTTC. As protein: CASRGTGGGYTF.

To note about this clone: Other nucleotide sequences in the sample specify the same CDR3. V usage is TRBV18 and J usage is TRBJ2-2, with D possibly matching TRBD1 (6 bases). The CDR3 contains 15 residues. The V gene's germline CDR1 is KGHSH and CDR2 LQKENI. V lost 4 bases and J 0 bases, leaving 9 bases between the germline ends. Here the CDR3 DNA reads TGTGCCAGCTCACTGCGGACAGCGAACACCGGGGAGCTGTTTTTT. This codes for CASSLRTANTGELFF.

Here the CDR3 reads CASSARQGSSYEQYF. The CDR3 coding sequence is TGTGCCAGCAGCGCCCGACAGGGGTCATCCTACGAGCAGTACTTC. The V and J genes are TRBV9 and TRBJ2-7, with 8 positions matching TRBD1. The length of the CDR3 is 15 residues. V shed 3 bases, J shed 1 base, and the junction held 6 bases outside the gene matches. Germline loops: CDR1 SGDLS, CDR2 YYNGEE.

The chain joins TRBV7-6 to TRBJ2-2; TRBD2 matches at 8 bases. Germline CDR1 SGHVS, CDR2 FNYEAQ. V trimming: 6 bases; J trimming: 2 bases; junction bases outside the gene matches: 5. CDR3 length: 15 amino acids. This chain's CDR3 is CASSLSGSNTGELFF. Here the CDR3 DNA reads TGTGCCAGCAGTCTGAGCGGGAGCAACACCGGGGAGCTGTTTTTT.

The chain joins TRBV2 to TRBJ1-5; D uncertain. V was cut by 4 bases and J by 2 bases, with 12 bases left in between. Germline V lookup: CDR1 SNHLY, CDR2 FYNNEI. The CDR3 extends over 15 amino acids. CDR3: CASSVRPSGNQPQHF. The CDR3 region has the DNA TGTGCCAGCAGTGTACGGCCTTCGGGCAATCAGCCCCAGCATTTT.

The gene calls are TRBV19 and TRBJ1-5; D remains unclear. The length of the CDR3 is 13 residues. Per the germline V gene, CDR1 is LNHDA and CDR2 is SQIVND (reference sequence). The germline V and J ends were trimmed by 4 bases and 7 bases, with 11 bases remaining between them. The CDR3, as DNA: TGTGCCAGTAGTACCCCAAATTCCCAGCCCCAGCATTTT. Protein: CASSTPNSQPQHF. Based on the CDR3 plus reference TRBV19 and TRBJ1-5, the full variable domain is DGGITQSPKYLFRKEGQNVTLSCEQNLNHDAMYWYRQDPGQGLRLIYYSQIVNDFQKGDIAEGYSVSREKKESFPLTVTSAQKNPTAFYLCASSTPNSQPQHFGDGTRLSIL.

This clone was detected many times. The V gene is TRBV7-9, the J gene TRBJ2-1; 11 nucleotides line up with TRBD2. The CDR3 consists of 15 residues. In germline, CDR1 is SEHNR, CDR2 FQNEAQ (reference sequence). V lost 4 bases, J lost 4 bases, and 3 bases stayed unmatched. In nucleotides, the CDR3 is TGTGCCAGCAGCTCAAGACTAGCGGGATACAATGAGCAGTTCTTC. This translates into CASSSRLAGYNEQFF.

The chain is built from TRBV5-6 and TRBJ1-3; tentatively, D is TRBD1 (5 bases). V lost 2 bases to trimming and J lost 1 base, with 13 bases between them. The CDR3 sequence is 16 residues long. The germline CDR1 and CDR2 sequences are SGHDT and YYEEEE. The CDR3 region has the DNA TGTGCCAGCAGCTTCGGCCACACAGGTTCTGGAAACACCATATATTTT. Protein: CASSFGHTGSGNTIYF.

CDR3 in DNA: TGTGCCAGCAGCGTAGAGAGCGGGAGCATTATTAAGTATTTT. It yields the protein CASSVESGSIIKYF. J is TRBJ2-3 and V is TRBV9; 8 bases align to TRBD2. The V gene end was trimmed by 0 bases and the J gene end by 13 bases; junction bases not matched to a gene: 10. Per germline, CDR1 SGDLS and CDR2 YYNGEE. This CDR3 has 14 amino acids.

The table lists this clone with a count of one. V is TRBV7-8 and J is TRBJ2-5; 8 positions agree with TRBD2. This CDR3 region has 17 residues. Germline values: CDR1 SGHVS, CDR2 FQNEAQ. The V segment lost 5 bases and the J segment 2 bases; nucleotides outside the gene matches: 13. The CDR3 DNA follows: TGTGCCAGCAGCACCTCGGGAGGGTTATGGGGGCAAGAGACCCAGTACTTC. Protein sequence: CASSTSGGLWGQETQYF.

V usage is TRBV6-5 and J usage is TRBJ2-7, with 7 bases that match TRBD1. Germline values: CDR1 MNHEY, CDR2 SVGAGI. The CDR3 consists of 15 residues. Germline trimming cut 6 bases from V and 2 bases from J; bases unmatched to any gene: 10. CDR3 nucleotide sequence: TGTGCCAGCAGCTACACGGGACAGAAAGCCTACGAGCAGTACTTC. As protein: CASSYTGQKAYEQYF.

The rearrangement joins TRBV6-6 to TRBJ2-5; 8 bases line up with TRBD2. This CDR3 is 16 amino acids long. CDR1 is MNHNY and CDR2 is SVGAGI in the germline V gene (reference sequence). Unmatched junction bases numbered 14, after V lost 6 bases and J lost 5 bases. The CDR3 loop reads CASSDPLGAGVETQYF. DNA of the CDR3: TGTGCCAGCAGCGACCCTCTTGGAGCGGGAGTGGAGACCCAGTACTTC.

The chain joins TRBV2 to TRBJ1-2, with TRBD1 matching 7 bases. After removal of 5 bases from V and 3 bases from J, the junction contained 6 bases not matched to a gene. CDR1 and CDR2 from the germline V gene are SNHLY and FYNNEI. The CDR3 consists of 14 residues. The CDR3: CASSRDSFDYGYTF. The CDR3 DNA reads as TGTGCCAGCAGTAGGGACAGCTTCGACTATGGCTACACCTTC.

CDR3 amino acids: CATSRLRGAGSEQYF. CDR3 nucleotide sequence: TGTGCCACCAGCAGGCTTCGGGGGGCAGGCTCCGAGCAGTACTTC. V usage is TRBV15 and J usage is TRBJ2-7, with TRBD2 as a possible D gene (7 bases). Germline-derived CDR1 and CDR2 are LNHNV and YYDKDF (reference sequence). CDR3 size: 15 residues. V was cut by 3 bases and J by 6 bases, with 18 bases left in between. Based on the CDR3 plus reference TRBV15 and TRBJ2-7, the full variable domain is DAMVIQNPRYQVTQFGKPVTLSCSQTLNHNVMYWYQQKSSQAPKLLFHYYDKDFNNEADTPDNFQSRRPNTSFCFLDIRSPGLGDTAMYLCATSRLRGAGSEQYFGPGTRLTVT.

This chain connects TRBV5-1 to TRBJ1-1; D perhaps matches TRBD1 (6 bases). From germline, CDR1 is SGHRS and CDR2 YFSETQ. The CDR3 is 15 amino acids. V was pared by 4 bases and J by 0 bases, with 13 bases between. CDR3 nucleotides: TGCGCCAGCAGCGGCGGGACAAGCATGAACACTGAAGCTTTCTTT. Translated, it gives CASSGGTSMNTEAFF.

DNA of the CDR3: TGTGCCAGCACGGGACAGAGGGAAGGAAGGGGCAACTATGGCTACACCTTC. It is translated as CASTGQREGRGNYGYTF. V and J are TRBV7-9 and TRBJ1-2, with TRBD1 identical over 7 bases. The ends lost 7 bases at V and 2 bases at J; junction bases unmatched: 16. Germline loops: CDR1 SEHNR, CDR2 FQNEAQ (reference sequence). This CDR3 has 17 amino acids.

V is TRBV18 and J is TRBJ2-7; D is unclear. The CDR3 loop spans 11 amino acids. Germline CDR1 KGHSH, CDR2 LQKENI. The germline V and J ends were trimmed by 4 bases and 4 bases, with 5 bases remaining between them. The CDR3 region is CASSQGYEQYF. DNA of the CDR3: TGTGCCAGCTCACAGGGATACGAGCAGTACTTC.

The V gene is TRBV6-5, the J gene TRBJ2-3, with D uncertain. The germline V gene encodes CDR1 MNHEY and CDR2 SVGAGI. CDR3 length: 12 residues. The ends were cut back, 2 bases at V and 7 bases at J, with 7 bases in the middle. For the CDR3, the DNA is TGTGCCAGCAGTTACAAGGGTAATACGCAGTATTTT. It yields the protein CASSYKGNTQYF.